This TCR beta chain was captured by sequencing in a study of PD-L1 blockade in urothelial cancer. As for the study in general: Males with bladder-origin urothelial cancer constituted about nine tenths of the roughly 29 patients.

The method was immunoSEQ multiplex PCR; TCRdb's version includes in-frame clones alone and lacks a portion of them. The sample records 45,000 to 55,000 clones, more than 75% being singletons. Stated time point: pretreatment peripheral blood. This clone was counted a single time. The sample in question was PBMCs, obtained around atezolizumab (anti-PD-L1) treatment. This receptor was obtained from a man in his fifties with urothelial cancer.

CDR3 nucleotides: TGTGCCAGCAGGAAGGACACTATGAACACTGAAGCTTTCTTT. It translates to CASRKDTMNTEAFF. The chain uses TRBV6-5 and TRBJ1-1, with D maybe TRBD1 (5 bases). Trimming took off 6 bases at V and 0 bases at J, with 11 bases between the two ends. The germline V gene has CDR1 MNHEY and CDR2 SVGAGI. The CDR3 is 14 amino acids.